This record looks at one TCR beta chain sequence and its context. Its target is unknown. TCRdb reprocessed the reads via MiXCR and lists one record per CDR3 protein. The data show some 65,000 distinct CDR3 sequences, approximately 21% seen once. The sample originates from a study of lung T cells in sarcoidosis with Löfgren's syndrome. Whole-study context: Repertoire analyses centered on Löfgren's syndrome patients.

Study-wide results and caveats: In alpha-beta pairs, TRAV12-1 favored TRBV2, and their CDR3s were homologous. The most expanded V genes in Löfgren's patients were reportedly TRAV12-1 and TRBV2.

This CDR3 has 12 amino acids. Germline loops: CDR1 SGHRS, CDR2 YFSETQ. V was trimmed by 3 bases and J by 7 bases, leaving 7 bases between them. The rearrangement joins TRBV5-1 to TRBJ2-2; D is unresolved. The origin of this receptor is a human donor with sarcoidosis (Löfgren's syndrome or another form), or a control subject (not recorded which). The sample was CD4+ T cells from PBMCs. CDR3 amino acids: CASSSQNGELFF. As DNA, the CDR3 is TGCGCCAGCAGCTCACAGAACGGGGAGCTGTTTTTT. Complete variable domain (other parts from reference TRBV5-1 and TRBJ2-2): KAGVTQTPRYLIKTRGQQVTLSCSPISGHRSVSWYQQTPGQGLQFLFEYFSETQRNKGNFPGRFSGRQFSNSRSEMNVSTLELGDSALYLCASSSQNGELFFGEGSRLTVL.